The T cell receptor (beta chain) under discussion was sequenced for a study of CD8+ T cells in alopecia areata. Broader study findings: Sharing of TCRs across patients appeared less clear than in mice, possibly for HLA-related reasons. Scalp sequencing captures resident alphabeta T cells of normal skin too. Alopecia totalis/universalis scalp especially showed more expanded CD8+ clones than normal scalp.

For this clone: Its matching antigen is unknown.

Starting from PBMCs, sorting isolated CD4+ and CD8+ T cells. Germline CDR1 and CDR2: GTSNPN and SVGIG (reference sequence). Trimming took off 6 bases at V and 3 bases at J, with 18 bases between the two ends. The CDR3 covers 14 residues. Reverse transcription of extracted RNA yielded cDNA, which provided the sequencing template. Here immunoSEQ multiplex PCR was the method, and the copy in TCRdb shows in-frame clones only, minus some. The table records roughly 200,000 clones, around 50% of them present only once. The V call is TRBV30, the J call TRBJ2-7, with D perhaps given as TRBD1 or TRBD2 (5 bases each). The clonotype originates from a human donor in good health. The sample was CD8+ T cells sorted from blood. CDR3 in amino acids: CACGGSSQLYEQYF. The CDR3 DNA follows: TGTGCCTGTGGGGGTAGCAGCCAGCTCTACGAGCAGTACTTC.